This T cell receptor (beta chain) was sequenced for a study of shared clonotypes between healthy human individuals. Study summary: For every donor, three CD4 naive, three CD4 memory, two CD8 naive and one CD8 memory plates were used.

Each cell subset's genomic DNA was divided evenly among several immunoSEQ plates. DNA at approximately 200 ng, around 30,000 T cell genomes, went into sorted-subset replicate PCRs. The protocol was immunoSEQ multiplex PCR, while the TCRdb copy is restricted to in-frame clones and leaves out a portion. The sample has fewer than 1.4 million clones, about 84% seen once. The CDR3 runs to 15 residues. V lost 5 bases, J lost 2 bases, and 3 bases stayed unmatched. In germline, CDR1 is SGHAT, CDR2 FQNNGV. V gene TRBV11-2 combines with J gene TRBJ2-1; 10 bases match TRBD1. The material sequenced was memory CD4+ T cells from PBMCs. Subset in this sample: CD45RA-negative fraction. This clonotype was obtained from a man between 18 and 29 years old in good health. Some clones in this sample may be carry-over from other donors' samples. The CDR3 spells CASSVTGGAYNEQFF. The CDR3 DNA reads TGTGCCAGCAGCGTGACAGGGGGCGCCTACAATGAGCAGTTCTTC.